This T cell receptor beta chain was profiled in a study of cytomegalovirus exposure and HLA in healthy donors. In the PCR, 60 Vbeta and 13 Jbeta primers were used. Data came from immunoSEQ multiplex PCR; TCRdb stores just in-frame clones and leaves some out. Here the sample spans under 200,000 clones, less than 80% being singletons. This clone has more than one count but fewer than ten. CDR1 is SGHAT and CDR2 is FQNNGV in the germline V gene. Deletions cut 7 bases from V and 10 bases from J, with 19 bases between. This CDR3 region has 14 residues. The V and J genes are TRBV11-2 and TRBJ1-4; D is uncertain. This TCR was recovered from a man in his forties in good health and CMV-seronegative. Sequences were obtained from PBMCs. The CDR3 loop reads CASTLRAEDGKLFF. The CDR3 DNA reads TGTGCCAGCACCCTAAGGGCGGAGGACGGAAAACTGTTTTTT. Combining the CDR3 with reference TRBV11-2 and TRBJ1-4 gives the whole variable domain EAGVAQSPRYKIIEKRQSVAFWCNPISGHATLYWYQQILGQGPKLLIQFQNNGVVDDSQLPKDRFSAERLKGVDSTLKIQPAKLEDSAVYLCASTLRAEDGKLFFGSGTQLSVL.